This T cell receptor (beta chain) was retrieved from a study of OX40 agonist ivuxolimab in advanced cancers. For the study in its entirety: Ivuxolimab, which targeted the costimulatory receptor OX40 (CD134), was an agonistic, fully human IgG2 monoclonal antibody. Intravenous ivuxolimab was administered to patients every 2 weeks at six dose levels: 0.01, 0.1, 0.3, 1.5, 3 and 10 mg/kg. Among the 52 dose-escalation patients, approximately 20 had hepatocellular carcinoma, 15 or so melanoma, 9 renal cell carcinoma and 9 head and neck cancer. A male proportion of around 81% and a mean age of approximately 55 years, ranging from roughly 23 to 80, were recorded for the dose-escalation cohort. Prior anti-PD-1, anti-PD-L1 or anti-CTLA-4 therapy was permitted, and about two fifths of dose-escalation patients had received checkpoint inhibitors. Three dose-escalation patients achieved partial responses, one with hepatocellular carcinoma and two with cutaneous melanoma. The point of sequencing TCRbeta in the periphery was to test whether ivuxolimab changed TCR sequence diversity and drove clonal T-cell expansion. The paper reports the monotherapy dose-escalation portion (N = 52 patients) of the phase I ivuxolimab trial.

What the authors observed across the whole study: The antigen specificity of the clonally expanded peripheral T cells was not determined. Low levels of normalized T-cell clonal expansion were also shown by some nonresponding patients. At doses from 0.1 to 3.0 mg/kg, clonal expansion was seen in both CD4+ and CD8+ blood T cells between baseline and week 6. After ivuxolimab, CD8+ T cells had more expanded clones than CD4+ T cells on average. In partial responders in the 0.1-3.0 mg/kg groups, normalized peripheral clonal expansion was found to be among the lowest, especially among CD8+ T cells.

This clone was seen a handful of times. Which antigen it targets is not known. No qualities accompany the bases; no much larger clone lies one base away. To sequence the TCRbeta CDR3 region, genomic DNA was isolated from the sorted cells. The immunoSEQ Assay was used for sequencing of TCRbeta CDR3 regions. TCRdb retrieved this table from immuneACCESS and kept in-frame rearrangements only. Not all clones are present; in checked studies, unresolved V genes account for under half, and no reason is known for the remainder. The sample includes roughly 80,000 clones, with 85% to 90% observed a single time. The ten largest clonotypes hold roughly 2.3% of the sample. The cysteine opens and the phenylalanine closes a CDR3 of 15 amino acids. Kept here is only the CDR3 DNA, which spans 45 bases and is read in frame from base 1. The germline V gene sets CDR1 to MGHDK and CDR2 to SYGVNS. V and J are truncated by 1 base and 1 base respectively, leaving an intervening sequence of 10 bases.

Patients with a history of autoimmune disease or receiving systemic immunosuppression were excluded from the trial. Peripheral blood for TCR sequencing was collected from all dose cohorts at baseline, on cycle 4 day 1, and on cycle 7 day 1. Samples came from an open-label, multicenter, first-in-human phase I dose-escalation trial of ivuxolimab. Adults with locally advanced or metastatic melanoma, renal cell, hepatocellular, or head and neck squamous cell carcinoma were enrolled in the trial. CD4+ and CD8+ T cells were sorted separately from peripheral blood before TCR sequencing. This chain joins TRBV25-1 to TRBJ1-1; the D gene identity is not certain. The receptor was isolated from an adult with an advanced solid tumor such as melanoma, head and neck, liver or kidney cancer. This specimen was CD4+ or CD8+ T cells sorted from blood, taken in a trial of the OX40 agonist ivuxolimab. The bases are TGTGCCAGCAGTGAATCGGCGGCGCGGAACACTGAAGCTTTCTTT. Translated, this gives CASSESAARNTEAFF.